This T cell receptor beta chain was documented in a study of Ad26.COV2.S vaccination and SARS-CoV-2 variants. In the study overall: The authors gave Ad26.COV2.S intramuscularly, either once or twice 56 days apart. The study, taken as a whole, reports: From the TCR breadth and depth analyses, total T cell responses may have been underestimated. While placebo recipients had lower spike-specific TCR breadth, vaccine recipients had more.

On this clone itself: Antigen specificity is unknown.

Documented treatment: around 19 received Ad26.COV2.S at low or high dose, single or two shots; 5 received placebo; per-sample allocation not given. Samples analyzed were those drawn on day 63 after the first vaccine or placebo injection. A Boston donor was an adult aged 18-55 years. This CDR3 has 14 amino acids. Germline lookup yields CDR1 SEHNR and CDR2 FQNEAQ (reference sequence). V lost 2 bases and J 1 base, leaving 5 bases between the germline ends. The data were produced by immunoSEQ multiplex PCR, yet TCRdb's version contains in-frame clones alone and is incomplete. Of roughly 350,000 clones listed, 87% were seen once; the top ten hold more than 3%.

V and J are TRBV7-9 and TRBJ2-2; no definite D call. The origin of this receptor is a person between 18 and 65 years old who received the Ad26.COV2.S COVID-19 vaccine or a placebo. Sequenced material: peripheral blood, taken in a trial of Ad26.COV2.S vaccine versus placebo. The CDR3 DNA follows: TGTGCCAGCAGCTTAATTGAGAACACCGGGGAGCTGTTTTTT. The encoded protein is CASSLIENTGELFF.